The 7 T cell receptor beta chains below all came from one sample that was sequenced in a study of technical replicates of blood from several donors. Generated by immunoSEQ multiplex PCR, the TCRdb table keeps only in-frame clones and is missing some. The sample consists of about 63,000 clones, about 87% of them appearing once. Sequenced sample: PBMCs. Receptors originate from a human donor in good health. Some clones in this sample may be carry-over from other donors' samples.

CDR3 sequence reads: CASSPPGAQPQHF. The CDR3 region has the DNA TGTGCCAGCAGTCCCCCAGGGGCTCAGCCCCAGCATTTT. The chain carries TRBV6-5 and TRBJ1-5; D is perhaps TRBD1 (6 bases). Per the germline V gene, CDR1 is MNHEY and CDR2 is SVGAGI. The CDR3 consists of 13 residues. The germline V and J ends were trimmed by 5 bases and 6 bases, with 11 bases remaining between them.

The chain carries TRBV7-3 and TRBJ2-1; D possibly corresponds to TRBD2 (5 bases). V was cut by 2 bases and J by 9 bases, with 11 bases left in between. Germline lookup yields CDR1 SGHTA and CDR2 FQGTGA. The CDR3 is made up of 13 amino acids. CDR3 region: CASSLAGSAEQFF. The CDR3 nucleotides read TGTGCCAGCAGCTTAGCGGGTTCGGCTGAGCAGTTCTTC.

The CDR3 nucleotides read TGTGCCAGTAGTCCTAGCGGGGCCCTATCCACAGATACGCAGTATTTT. Its translation is CASSPSGALSTDTQYF. This rearrangement joins TRBV19 to TRBJ2-3; 9 bases are shared with TRBD2. The CDR3 has 16 amino acids. Germline V gene lookup returns CDR1 LNHDA and CDR2 SQIVND (reference sequence). After removal of 5 bases from V and 2 bases from J, the junction contained 8 bases not matched to a gene.

The genes are TRBV19 and TRBJ1-2; 7 bases match TRBD1. The ends lost 6 bases at V and 4 bases at J; junction bases unmatched: 8. Germline assignment: CDR1 LNHDA and CDR2 SQIVND (reference sequence). The CDR3 contains 14 residues. The DNA of the CDR3 is TGTGCCAGTAGCCCGGACAGGACCACCTATGGCTACACCTTC. Amino acid sequence: CASSPDRTTYGYTF. The variable domain in full, completed from reference TRBV19 and TRBJ1-2, reads DGGITQSPKYLFRKEGQNVTLSCEQNLNHDAMYWYRQDPGQGLRLIYYSQIVNDFQKGDIAEGYSVSREKKESFPLTVTSAQKNPTAFYLCASSPDRTTYGYTFGSGTRLTVV.

This clone was observed at least ten times. The chain employs TRBV9 and TRBJ2-7; 9 nucleotides match TRBD2. Germline CDR1 and CDR2: SGDLS and YYNGEE. V lost 2 bases to trimming and J lost 2 bases; unmatched junction nucleotides: 8. This CDR3 is built from 16 residues. CDR3 DNA: TGTGCCAGCAGCGTTCAAGCAGCGGGAGGACCCTACGAGCAGTACTTC. Protein: CASSVQAAGGPYEQYF.

The V gene is TRBV7-2, the J gene TRBJ2-1; D unclear. This CDR3 is 13 amino acids long. V gave up 3 bases and J gave up 5 bases, with 8 bases separating them. Germline V gene sequence: CDR1 SGHTA, CDR2 FQGNSA. CDR3 DNA sequence: TGTGCCAGCAGCTTTTCTCAGAACAATGAGCAGTTCTTC. This gives the protein CASSFSQNNEQFF.

As DNA, the CDR3 is TGTGCCAGCAGTTTAATATCGGGTTTAGAGCAGTTCTTC. Amino acid sequence: CASSLISGLEQFF. This sequence joins TRBV27 and TRBJ2-1; D remains ambiguous. Germline loops: CDR1 MNHEY, CDR2 SMNVEV (reference sequence). The V and J ends lost 2 bases and 10 bases respectively, with 12 bases between them. The CDR3 length is 13 residues.